The next 28 T cell receptor beta chains were all read from a single sample in a study of control samples from healthy donors and cancer patients. Sequenced by immunoSEQ multiplex PCR; TCRdb stores in-frame clones only, minus some. Altogether some 170,000 clones are present, 90% to 95% being singletons, with the ten largest covering 14%. The source material was PBMCs. All receptors derive from a man between 60 and 75 years old with colorectal cancer.

The chain employs TRBV19 and TRBJ1-2; possible D gene TRBD1, 6 bases. The V and J ends lost 9 bases and 0 bases respectively, with 20 bases between them. Germline V gene data show CDR1 as LNHDA and CDR2 as SQIVND (reference sequence). The CDR3 is made up of 16 amino acids. The CDR3 sequence: CASRNVGGPSNYGYTF. As DNA, the CDR3 is TGTGCCAGCAGAAACGTCGGGGGCCCCTCTAACTATGGCTACACCTTC.

The chain links TRBV6-5 to TRBJ2-2; maybe TRBD1 (6 bases). The CDR3 totals 13 residues. Trimming pared 6 bases from V and 6 bases from J, leaving 11 bases between. Per germline, CDR1 MNHEY and CDR2 SVGAGI. Here the CDR3 DNA reads TGTGCCAGCAGCCTCCACAGGGCCGGGGAGCTGTTTTTT. Translating it yields CASSLHRAGELFF.

In DNA, the CDR3 is TGTGCCAGCAGTCGGACCGGACAGGGCTACGAGCAGTACTTC. Residues: CASSRTGQGYEQYF. The genes are TRBV6-5 and TRBJ2-7; 8 bases line up with TRBD1. The J segment lost 3 bases and the V segment lost 5 bases, leaving 6 bases of the junction unmatched. Germline V gene lookup returns CDR1 MNHEY and CDR2 SVGAGI. This CDR3 is 14 amino acids long.

This CDR3 reads CASSPTGNEQYF. In DNA, the CDR3 is TGTGCCAGCAGCCCGACAGGGAACGAGCAGTACTTC. The chain employs TRBV7-8 and TRBJ2-7; 7 bases align to TRBD1. J was trimmed by 5 bases and V by 5 bases; bases with no gene match: 3. The CDR3 sequence is 12 residues long. Germline loops: CDR1 SGHVS, CDR2 FQNEAQ.

The chain's CDR3 is CASSIFQVPTGELFF. The CDR3 bases are TGTGCCAGTAGTATATTTCAGGTACCCACCGGGGAGCTGTTTTTT. The chain carries TRBV19 and TRBJ2-2; no definite D call. Per germline, CDR1 LNHDA and CDR2 SQIVND (reference sequence). Deletions cut 2 bases from V and 4 bases from J, with 11 bases between. CDR3 length equals 15 residues.

The DNA for the CDR3 is TGCAGCGTTCCCGGGACACAAGAGGAAGATACGCAGTATTTT. This sequence encodes CSVPGTQEEDTQYF. The V gene is TRBV29-1, the J gene TRBJ2-3; D possibly corresponds to TRBD1 (6 bases). Germline V gives CDR1 SQVTM, CDR2 ANQGSEA. The CDR3 consists of 14 residues. Trimming took off 5 bases at V and 5 bases at J, with 17 bases between the two ends.

This chain connects TRBV5-1 to TRBJ2-1; D may match TRBD1 or TRBD2 (5 bases each). V dropped 3 bases and J dropped 7 bases, with 5 bases sitting between them. Germline CDR1 SGHRS, CDR2 YFSETQ. The length of the CDR3 is 11 residues. The CDR3 bases are TGCGCCAGCAGCTGGGGGAATGAGCAGTTCTTC. Amino acids: CASSWGNEQFF.

The J gene is TRBJ1-6, the V gene TRBV6-5; no reliable D call. CDR1 and CDR2 from the germline V gene are MNHEY and SVGAGI. The CDR3 has 12 amino acids. The V and J ends lost 7 bases and 0 bases respectively, with 1 base between them. CDR3 coding DNA: TGTGCCAGCAACTCCTATAATTCACCCCTCCACTTT. Translation gives CASNSYNSPLHF.

This chain connects TRBV12-3 or TRBV12-4 to TRBJ1-2; possibly TRBD1 for D (6 bases). The CDR3 totals 13 residues. V lost 6 bases, J lost 4 bases, and 12 bases lay in between. The CDR3 DNA follows: TGTGCCAGCAGAGTGGACAGTCGCTATGGCTACACCTTC. This translates into CASRVDSRYGYTF.

V gene TRBV19 combines with J gene TRBJ1-3; TRBD1 might be the D (6 bases). The CDR3 is 14 residues long. V gave up 6 bases and J gave up 3 bases, with 12 bases separating them. Germline loops: CDR1 LNHDA, CDR2 SQIVND (reference sequence). For the CDR3, the DNA is TGTGCCAGTAGCTACAGGGAGAATGGAAACACCATATATTTT. Encoded protein: CASSYRENGNTIYF.

The chain is built from TRBV29-1 and TRBJ1-2; TRBD1 might be the D (5 bases). The ends were cut back, 5 bases at V and 4 bases at J, with 14 bases in the middle. Germline lookup yields CDR1 SQVTM and CDR2 ANQGSEA. The CDR3 totals 13 residues. Here the CDR3 reads CSVLGETFYGYTF. In DNA, the CDR3 is TGCAGCGTTTTGGGGGAGACATTCTATGGCTACACCTTC.

The DNA for the CDR3 is TGTGCCAGCAGCTCCTCGGCCGCGGCGGAGCAGTACTTC. Protein sequence: CASSSSAAAEQYF. The chain employs TRBV7-9 and TRBJ2-7; D is ambiguous. The length of the CDR3 is 13 residues. Trimming left V 4 bases short and J 7 bases short, with 14 bases between. CDR1 is SEHNR and CDR2 is FQNEAQ in the germline V gene (reference sequence). Filled out from reference TRBV7-9 and TRBJ2-7, the complete variable domain reads DTGVSQNPRHKITKRGQNVTFRCDPISEHNRLYWYRQTLGQGPEFLTYFQNEAQLEKSRLLSDRFSAERPKGSFSTLEIQRTEQGDSAMYLCASSSSAAAEQYFGPGTRLTVT.

The gene calls are TRBV4-3 and TRBJ1-1, with D possibly TRBD1 on 6 matching bases. This CDR3 spans 14 amino acids. Looked up from germline, CDR1 is LGHNA and CDR2 is YSLEER. With 3 bases removed from V and 3 bases from J, the gap between germline ends came to 11 bases. The chain's CDR3 is CASSHGGGYTEAFF. For the CDR3, the DNA is TGCGCCAGCAGCCACGGAGGGGGGTACACTGAAGCTTTCTTT.

This sequence joins TRBV10-3 and TRBJ2-7, with TRBD1 identical over 7 bases. The CDR3 totals 15 residues. Germline CDR1 ENHRY, CDR2 SYGVKD. Trimming took 8 bases from V and 0 from J; bases not matched to a gene: 10. The CDR3 region is CAISKGADPSYEQYF. In DNA, the CDR3 is TGTGCCATCTCAAAGGGGGCAGATCCCTCCTACGAGCAGTACTTC.

This clone showed up just once. In DNA form, the CDR3 reads TGCAGCGTTCGACAGGCCAATCAGCCCCAGCATTTT. Translated: CSVRQANQPQHF. V is TRBV29-1 and J is TRBJ1-5, with D possibly TRBD1 on 6 matching bases. The V and J ends lost 5 bases and 3 bases respectively, with 8 bases between them. Germline CDR1 is SQVTM and CDR2 is ANQGSEA. The CDR3 totals 12 residues.

This sequence joins TRBV2 and TRBJ2-7; 11 positions agree with TRBD1. The CDR3 extends over 18 amino acids. Looked up from germline, CDR1 is SNHLY and CDR2 is FYNNEI. After removal of 4 bases from V and 4 bases from J, the junction contained 15 bases not matched to a gene. The CDR3 DNA reads as TGTGCCAGCAGTGGTGGGACAGGGGGATCTGGCCTTCGGTACGAGCAGTACTTC. It codes for CASSGGTGGSGLRYEQYF.

The chain's CDR3 is CASSLEFGRRETQYF. CDR3 coding DNA: TGCGCCAGCAGCTTGGAGTTCGGGAGGCGGGAGACCCAGTACTTC. J is TRBJ2-5 and V is TRBV5-1; 7 bases are a match to TRBD2. From germline, CDR1 is SGHRS and CDR2 YFSETQ. The ends lost 0 bases at V and 5 bases at J; junction bases unmatched: 7. This CDR3 spans 15 amino acids. The full variable domain, in which reference TRBV5-1 and TRBJ2-5 provide the parts outside the CDR3, is KAGVTQTPRYLIKTRGQQVTLSCSPISGHRSVSWYQQTPGQGLQFLFEYFSETQRNKGNFPGRFSGRQFSNSRSEMNVSTLELGDSALYLCASSLEFGRRETQYFGPGTRLLVL.

The V and J genes are TRBV5-4 and TRBJ1-2, with D maybe TRBD1 (5 bases). The germline V gene encodes CDR1 SGHNT and CDR2 YYREEE (reference sequence). Deletions cut 0 bases from V and 5 bases from J, with 14 bases between. CDR3 length: 15 residues. The CDR3 sequence is CASSLAAAEGYGYTF. Written as DNA, the CDR3 is TGTGCCAGCAGCTTGGCCGCGGCAGAGGGGTATGGCTACACCTTC.

V and J are TRBV5-4 and TRBJ2-3, with 10 bases lining up with TRBD1. With 3 bases clipped from V and 4 bases from J, the junction kept 5 bases outside the gene matches. This CDR3 contains 15 residues. The germline CDR1 and CDR2 sequences are SGHNT and YYREEE (reference sequence). The CDR3 bases are TGTGCCAGCAGCTGGGGACAGGGGATATCAGATACGCAGTATTTT. The encoded protein is CASSWGQGISDTQYF.

The rearrangement joins TRBV7-2 to TRBJ2-5; D could derive from TRBD1 or TRBD2 (6 bases each). The germline CDR1 and CDR2 sequences are SGHTA and FQGNSA. The CDR3 sequence is 13 residues long. V was cut by 6 bases and J by 5 bases, with 13 bases left in between. CDR3 sequence (DNA): TGTGCCAGCAGTACAGGGAGGACGGAGACCCAGTACTTC. Translated: CASSTGRTETQYF. Full variable domain (rest looked up from reference TRBV7-2 and TRBJ2-5): GAGVSQSPSNKVTEKGKDVELRCDPISGHTALYWYRQSLGQGLEFLIYFQGNSAPDKSGLPSDRFSAERTGGSVSTLTIQRTQQEDSAVYLCASSTGRTETQYFGPGTRLLVL.

In this sample, this clone turned up a few times. The chain employs TRBV12-1 and TRBJ1-2; TRBD1, as called in the table, went unchecked against the DNA. TRBV12-1 is shown as a pseudogene. This CDR3 contains 16 residues. In DNA form, the CDR3 reads TGTGCCAGCAGCTTGAGGGGCGGAGGCAGGGGTAATGGCTACACCTTC. Protein product: CASSLRGGGRGNGYTF.

The CDR3 protein is CATGGGSMNTEAFF. DNA for the CDR3: TGTGCCACCGGGGGGGGGTCAATGAACACTGAAGCTTTCTTT. V and J are TRBV6-6 and TRBJ1-1; possible D gene TRBD1, 5 bases. Germline loops: CDR1 MNHNY, CDR2 SVGAGI (reference sequence). The V end lost 10 bases, the J end lost 0 bases, and 15 bases lay between the germline ends. The CDR3 runs 14 residues.

The chain joins TRBV10-2 to TRBJ1-6, with 7 bases that match TRBD1. J was trimmed by 7 bases and V by 5 bases; bases with no gene match: 5. There are 14 residues in the CDR3. Germline CDR1 reads WSHSY; CDR2 reads SAAADI. CDR3 loop: CASSMDRWNSPLHF. For the CDR3, the DNA is TGCGCCAGCAGTATGGACAGGTGGAATTCACCCCTCCACTTT.

The chain uses TRBV7-2 and TRBJ1-5; 7 nucleotides agree with TRBD1. The length of the CDR3 is 15 residues. The trim removed 1 base at V and 6 bases at J, leaving 6 bases unmatched. The germline CDR1 and CDR2 sequences are SGHTA and FQGNSA. The CDR3 DNA reads TGTGCCAGCAGCTTAGGACAGGGAACTGGTCAGCCCCAGCATTTT. Translation gives CASSLGQGTGQPQHF.

J is TRBJ2-3 and V is TRBV7-9, with 7 bases matching TRBD1. The CDR3 is 15 residues long. V lost 2 bases, J lost 3 bases, and 5 bases stayed unmatched. Per germline, CDR1 SEHNR and CDR2 FQNEAQ (reference sequence). Here the CDR3 reads CASSLIGGWTDTQYF. As DNA, the CDR3 is TGTGCCAGCAGCTTAATAGGGGGCTGGACAGATACGCAGTATTTT.

The gene calls are TRBV18 and TRBJ1-2; 8 bases are shared with TRBD1. The germline CDR1 and CDR2 sequences are KGHSH and LQKENI. The CDR3 has 16 amino acids. V was pared by 4 bases and J by 3 bases, with 10 bases of the junction left unmatched. The CDR3 sequence is CASSLDRDGGHYGYTF. CDR3 in DNA: TGTGCCAGCTCACTGGACAGGGACGGGGGACACTATGGCTACACCTTC.

The rearrangement uses TRBV2 and TRBJ1-2, with 7 bases aligning to TRBD1. J gave up 6 bases and V 4 bases, and 11 bases lay outside the gene matches. The CDR3 has 15 amino acids. Germline V gene sequence: CDR1 SNHLY, CDR2 FYNNEI. CDR3 nucleotides: TGTGCCAGCAGTGGACAGGGAGCATGGCCGGATGGCTACACCTTC. It codes for CASSGQGAWPDGYTF.

The chain uses TRBV4-1 and TRBJ1-2; D is uncertain. V lost 4 bases, J lost 4 bases, and 13 bases lay in between. The length of the CDR3 is 14 residues. CDR1 and CDR2 from the germline V gene are MGHRA and YSYEKL. The CDR3 coding sequence is TGCGCCAGCAGCCGGGAACCCGAAACCTATGGCTACACCTTC. Protein sequence: CASSREPETYGYTF.